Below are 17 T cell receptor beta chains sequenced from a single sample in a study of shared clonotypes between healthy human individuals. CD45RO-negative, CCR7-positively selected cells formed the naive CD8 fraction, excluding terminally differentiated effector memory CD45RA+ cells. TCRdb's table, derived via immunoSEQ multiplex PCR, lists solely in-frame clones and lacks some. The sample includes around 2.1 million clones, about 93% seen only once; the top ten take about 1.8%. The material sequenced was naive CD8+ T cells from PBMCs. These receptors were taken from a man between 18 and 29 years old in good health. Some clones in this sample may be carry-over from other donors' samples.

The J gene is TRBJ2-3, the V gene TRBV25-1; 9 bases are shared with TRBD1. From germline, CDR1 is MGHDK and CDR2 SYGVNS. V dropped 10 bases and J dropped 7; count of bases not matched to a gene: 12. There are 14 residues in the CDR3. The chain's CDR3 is CATGLGGQGNTQYF. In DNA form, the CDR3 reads TGTGCCACAGGCCTTGGGGGACAGGGAAATACGCAGTATTTT.

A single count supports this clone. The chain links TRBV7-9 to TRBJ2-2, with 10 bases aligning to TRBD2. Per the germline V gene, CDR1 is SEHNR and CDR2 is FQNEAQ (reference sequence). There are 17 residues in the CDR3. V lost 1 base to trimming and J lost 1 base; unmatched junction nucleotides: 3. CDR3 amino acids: CASSLGLAGGNTGELFF. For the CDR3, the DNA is TGTGCCAGCAGCTTAGGACTAGCGGGCGGGAACACCGGGGAGCTGTTTTTT. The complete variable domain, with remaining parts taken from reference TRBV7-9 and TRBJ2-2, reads DTGVSQNPRHKITKRGQNVTFRCDPISEHNRLYWYRQTLGQGPEFLTYFQNEAQLEKSRLLSDRFSAERPKGSFSTLEIQRTEQGDSAMYLCASSLGLAGGNTGELFFGEGSRLTVL.

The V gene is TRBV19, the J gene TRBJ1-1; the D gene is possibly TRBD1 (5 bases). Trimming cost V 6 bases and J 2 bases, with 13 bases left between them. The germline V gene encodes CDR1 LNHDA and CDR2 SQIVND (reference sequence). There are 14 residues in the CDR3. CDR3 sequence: CASSRDRGNTEAFF. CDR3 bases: TGTGCCAGTAGCAGAGACAGAGGTAACACTGAAGCTTTCTTT.

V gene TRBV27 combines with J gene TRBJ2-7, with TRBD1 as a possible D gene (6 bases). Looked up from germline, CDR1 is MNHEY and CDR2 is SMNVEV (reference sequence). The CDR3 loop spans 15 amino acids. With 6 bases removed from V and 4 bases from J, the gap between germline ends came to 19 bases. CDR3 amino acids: CASSMGARRIYEQYF. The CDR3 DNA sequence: TGTGCCAGCAGCATGGGGGCACGCCGTATATACGAGCAGTACTTC.

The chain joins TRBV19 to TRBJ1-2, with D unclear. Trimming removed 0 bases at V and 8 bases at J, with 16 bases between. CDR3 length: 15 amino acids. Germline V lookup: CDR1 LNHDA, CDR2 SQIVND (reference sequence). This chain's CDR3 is CASSIDLGSVFGYTF. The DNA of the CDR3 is TGTGCCAGTAGTATAGATCTGGGCAGTGTGTTCGGCTACACCTTC.

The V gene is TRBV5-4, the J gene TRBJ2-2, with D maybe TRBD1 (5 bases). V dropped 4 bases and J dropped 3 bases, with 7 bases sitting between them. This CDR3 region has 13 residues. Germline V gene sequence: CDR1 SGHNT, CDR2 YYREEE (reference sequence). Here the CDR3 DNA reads TGTGCCAGCAGCAGACAGTACACCGGGGAGCTGTTTTTT. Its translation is CASSRQYTGELFF.

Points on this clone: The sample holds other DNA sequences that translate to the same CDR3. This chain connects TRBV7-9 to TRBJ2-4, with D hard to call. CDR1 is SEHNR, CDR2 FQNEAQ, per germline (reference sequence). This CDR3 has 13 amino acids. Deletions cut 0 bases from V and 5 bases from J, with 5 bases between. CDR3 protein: CASSLARENIQYF. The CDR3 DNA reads TGTGCCAGCAGCTTAGCGCGCGAAAACATTCAGTACTTC.

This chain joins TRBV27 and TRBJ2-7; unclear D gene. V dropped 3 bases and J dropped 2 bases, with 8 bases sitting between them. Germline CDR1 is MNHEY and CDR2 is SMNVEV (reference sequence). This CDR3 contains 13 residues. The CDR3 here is CASSFWPPYEQYF. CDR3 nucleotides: TGTGCCAGCAGTTTTTGGCCGCCCTACGAGCAGTACTTC.

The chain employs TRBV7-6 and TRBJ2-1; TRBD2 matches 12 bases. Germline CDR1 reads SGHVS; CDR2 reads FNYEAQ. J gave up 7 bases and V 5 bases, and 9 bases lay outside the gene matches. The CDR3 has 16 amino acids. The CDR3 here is CASSRNLAGGRNEQFF. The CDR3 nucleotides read TGTGCCAGCAGCCGTAATCTAGCGGGAGGGAGGAATGAGCAGTTCTTC.

The CDR3 here is CASRDAGLEQYF. CDR3 DNA: TGTGCCAGCAGGGACGCGGGGCTTGAGCAGTACTTC. The gene calls are TRBV2 and TRBJ2-7; D perhaps matches TRBD2 (6 bases). Trimming took off 6 bases at V and 7 bases at J, with 13 bases between the two ends. Germline assignment: CDR1 SNHLY and CDR2 FYNNEI. This CDR3 comprises 12 residues.

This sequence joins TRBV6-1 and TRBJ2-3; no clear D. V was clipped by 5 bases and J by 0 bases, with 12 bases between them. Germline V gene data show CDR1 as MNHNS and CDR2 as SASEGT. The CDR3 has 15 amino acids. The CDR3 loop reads CASSPWTVSTDTQYF. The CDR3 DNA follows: TGTGCCAGCAGTCCCTGGACGGTGAGCACAGATACGCAGTATTTT.

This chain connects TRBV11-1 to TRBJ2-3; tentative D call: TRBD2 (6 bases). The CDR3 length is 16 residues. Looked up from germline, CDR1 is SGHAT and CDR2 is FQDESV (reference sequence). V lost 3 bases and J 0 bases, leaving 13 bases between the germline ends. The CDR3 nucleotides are TGTGCCAGCAGCTTGCTAAGCGGGTCTAGCACAGATACGCAGTATTTT. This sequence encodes CASSLLSGSSTDTQYF.

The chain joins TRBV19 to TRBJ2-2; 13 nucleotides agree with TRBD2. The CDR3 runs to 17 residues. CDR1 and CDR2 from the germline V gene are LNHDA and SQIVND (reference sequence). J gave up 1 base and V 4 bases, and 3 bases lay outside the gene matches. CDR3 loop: CASSRGLAGENTGELFF. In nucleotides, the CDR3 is TGTGCCAGTAGTAGAGGACTAGCGGGAGAGAACACCGGGGAGCTGTTTTTT.

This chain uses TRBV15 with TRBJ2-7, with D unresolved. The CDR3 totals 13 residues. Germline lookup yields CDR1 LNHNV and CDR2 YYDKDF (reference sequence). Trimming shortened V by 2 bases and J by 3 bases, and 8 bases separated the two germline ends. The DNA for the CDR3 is TGTGCCACCAGCAGATCCCCAGGCTACGAGCAGTACTTC. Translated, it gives CATSRSPGYEQYF.

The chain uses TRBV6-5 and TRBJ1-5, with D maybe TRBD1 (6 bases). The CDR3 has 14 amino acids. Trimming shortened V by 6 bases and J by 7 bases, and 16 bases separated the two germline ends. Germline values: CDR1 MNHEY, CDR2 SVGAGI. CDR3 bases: TGTGCCAGCAGCTTACGGGGGGGCTGGCAGCCCCAGCATTTT. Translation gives CASSLRGGWQPQHF.

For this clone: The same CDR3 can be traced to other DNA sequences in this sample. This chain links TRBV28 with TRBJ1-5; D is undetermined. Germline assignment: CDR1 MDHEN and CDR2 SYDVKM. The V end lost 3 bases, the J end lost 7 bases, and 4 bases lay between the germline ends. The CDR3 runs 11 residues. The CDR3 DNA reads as TGTGCCAGCAGTTTCGGCCAGCCCCAGCATTTT. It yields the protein CASSFGQPQHF.

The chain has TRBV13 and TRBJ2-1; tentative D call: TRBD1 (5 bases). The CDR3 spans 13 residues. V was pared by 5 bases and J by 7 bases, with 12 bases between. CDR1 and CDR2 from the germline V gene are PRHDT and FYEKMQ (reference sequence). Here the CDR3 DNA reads TGTGCCAGCAGCCCTAAAAGGGGTAATGAGCAGTTCTTC. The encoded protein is CASSPKRGNEQFF. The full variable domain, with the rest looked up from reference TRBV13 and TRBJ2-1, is AAGVIQSPRHLIKEKRETATLKCYPIPRHDTVYWYQQGPGQDPQFLISFYEKMQSDKGSIPDRFSAQQFSDYHSELNMSSLELGDSALYFCASSPKRGNEQFFGPGTRLTVL.